This T cell receptor beta chain was documented in a study of blood T cell repertoires in COVID-19. Study at large: Samples of COVID-19 (acute and convalescent) were obtained from the United States, Italy and Spain. Sources were T cells, B-cell-depleted T cells, or PBMCs; the material itself was cDNA or gDNA.

As processed by the authors: The authors estimated nucleated cell counts from reference gene primer amplification. Clones were sequenced by immunoSEQ multiplex PCR, and TCRdb holds only the in-frame ones, with some missing. V and J calls and clone size follow that table, whereas D and trimming were derived from the DNA. Seen here are roughly 200,000 clones, over 75% observed once, and the top ten hold approximately 12%. The germline gives CDR1 SGHVS, CDR2 FQNEAQ. The CDR3 loop spans 11 amino acids. V dropped 5 bases and J dropped 5 bases, with 4 bases sitting between them. Input material: peripheral blood. The chain links TRBV7-8 to TRBJ2-1, with D uncertain. The clonotype originates from a man aged 50 to 59 who had recovered from COVID-19. The CDR3 DNA sequence: TGTGCCAGCAGCCCTCACAATGAGCAGTTCTTC. Translated: CASSPHNEQFF.